The source of this T cell receptor beta chain is a study of T cell responses to AZD1222 COVID-19 vaccine (dated by TCRdb to about 2021). In the study overall: AZD1222 recipients given second doses at about 4 weeks or at about 12 weeks were pooled, since spike-specific TCR depth and breadth were not found to differ between the two schedules. A total of around 240 trial participants underwent TCR sequencing, of whom some 210 received two doses of AZD1222 and about 25 received two doses of the MenACWY control vaccine. Enrollment into the trials was organized by age into subgroups of 18-55, 56-69 and 70-plus years, and those subgroups contained roughly 150, 30 and 60 TCR-sequenced participants, respectively.

The CDR3 regions of human TCRbeta chains were subjected to immunosequencing. Per the original workflow: Repertoire TCRs were checked for matches against a reference library of SARS-CoV-2-specific TCRs that had been generated using the MIRA antigen-specificity platform. Breadth was defined as the fraction of unique TCRs that were SARS-CoV-2-associated. Depth was defined as the fraction of total T cells that were SARS-CoV-2-associated. Using the MIRA data, each spike-specific TCR was mapped to the spike region that the TCR reacts to and placed in a CD4 or CD8 class. Log10-transformed breadth and depth values were compared by one-way ANOVA with Sidak's multiple comparisons tests. TCRdb holds this immuneACCESS table with in-frame rearrangements only. Some clones are missing; in checked studies, unresolved V genes explain under half, and the rest has no known cause. That table gives V, J and clone size, and the DNA gave D and trimming. The sample records about 140,000 clones, around 90% of which are singletons. The ten most abundant clones make up 1.9% of the sample.

Reading the germline V gene gives CDR1 SQVTM and CDR2 ANQGSEA. V lost 6 bases and J lost 7 bases, and the count of bases not matched to a germline gene is 6. The CDR3 covers 12 residues, taking in both the cysteine and the phenylalanine. The sequence is cut down to CDR3 DNA, 36 bases in frame from base 1. Study-level results and caveats: Because no day 14 peak-response samples were available, the repertoires could be characterized only after the peak T cell response. Reportedly, almost half of the unique spike-specific TCRs recognized epitopes lying outside the regions that are mutated in the B.1.351 and B.1.1.7 variants. Conclusions about previously exposed vaccinees are limited, since just six or seven AZD1222 recipients were seropositive for SARS-CoV-2 at baseline. The 56-69-year group was small, and its depth increase did not reach significance, likely because of low power. Participants were mostly white British, with more females than males. The authors suggested clonal diversity may have been underestimated. CD4 TCRs associated with the vaccine covered the entire spike protein, and the dominant responses were in regions 160-218 and 743-854. After two AZD1222 doses, both the breadth and the depth of spike-specific TCRs were significantly higher than at day 0 and than in MenACWY recipients.

In the case of this clone: It has no known antigen specificity. Base qualities were left out, and no much larger clone turns up one base away.

Sample time point, as interpreted from the label and publication: baseline before first vaccination. Vaccinee samples were obtained from the UK trials COV001 and COV002, which included a single-blind randomized controlled phase 2/3 trial of AZD1222 (ChAdOx1 nCoV-19) in healthy adults. For TCRbeta chain sequencing, PBMC samples from trial participants were taken at day 0 and at day 28 after the second dose. Sequenced here: peripheral blood, sampled on day 0 of AZD1222 vaccination. The clonotype was recovered from an adult in good health. In this chain, TRBV29-1 is recombined with TRBJ1-2; a stretch of 9 junction bases matches TRBD1. The CDR3 in this case is CSVDRGEGGYTF. In nucleotide form, the sequence is TGCAGCGTGGACAGGGGAGAAGGTGGCTACACCTTC.